This T cell receptor (beta chain) is drawn from a study of blood T cell repertoires in COVID-19. Germline CDR1 and CDR2: LNHDA and SQIVND (reference sequence). Trimming cost V 2 bases and J 4 bases, with 12 bases left between them. The CDR3 consists of 15 residues. Produced via immunoSEQ multiplex PCR; TCRdb's table is partial and in-frame only. The sample records 250,000 to 350,000 clones, approximately 85% being singletons. The chain uses TRBV19 and TRBJ1-5, with a possible D match to TRBD1 (6 bases). This clonotype originated in a woman in her 50s with acute or convalescent COVID-19. Sequencing was carried out using peripheral blood. The CDR3 DNA follows: TGTGCCAGTAGTATAAAGAGGGACACGAATCAGCCCCAGCATTTT. Protein sequence: CASSIKRDTNQPQHF.